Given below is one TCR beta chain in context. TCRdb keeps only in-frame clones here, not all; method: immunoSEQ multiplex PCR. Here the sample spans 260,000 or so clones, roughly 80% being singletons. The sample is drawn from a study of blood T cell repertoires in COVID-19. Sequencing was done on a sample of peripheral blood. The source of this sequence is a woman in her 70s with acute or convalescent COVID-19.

In DNA form, the CDR3 reads TGCGCCAGCAGCGTTGGGACTAGCGGCCAATCCTACGAGCAGTACTTC. It yields the protein CASSVGTSGQSYEQYF. V is TRBV5-1 and J is TRBJ2-7; TRBD2 agrees at 11 bases. The V and J ends lost 4 bases and 1 base, in that order; junction bases with no gene match: 7. CDR1 is SGHRS, CDR2 YFSETQ, per germline. The CDR3 spans 16 residues.